This is a list of T cell receptor beta chains from one sample in a study of cytotoxic CD8 clonotypes in ibrutinib-treated CLL. Assay: immunoSEQ multiplex PCR; the TCRdb copy retains only in-frame clones and omits some. The sample lists about 63,000 clones, 57% occurring once. The sequences come from PBMCs, collected after 12 months of ibrutinib treatment. The receptors stem from a human donor with chronic lymphocytic leukemia. CDR3s include the opening cysteine and the closing phenylalanine or tryptophan. The D gene is left open where the match is weak. The size of a clone is reported for some rows only, either as once, few or many, or as a class for expanded clones.

clone size	D gene	V gene	J gene	CDR3 protein	CDR3 DNA
.	.	TRBV19	TRBJ1-5	CASSIPGGGQPQHF	TGTGCCAGTAGTATTCCGGGTGGGGGACAGCCCCAGCATTTT
.	.	TRBV27	TRBJ1-1	CASSRTRSHGTEAFF	TGTGCCAGCAGCCGAACCCGCAGTCATGGGACTGAAGCTTTCTTT
.	.	TRBV15	TRBJ2-2	CATSRVNGELFF	TGTGCCACCAGCAGAGTCAACGGGGAGCTGTTTTTT
.	.	TRBV6-1	TRBJ1-1	CASSESGTLNTEAFF	TGTGCCAGCAGTGAATCAGGGACACTGAACACTGAAGCTTTCTTT
few	TRBD2	TRBV4-1	TRBJ2-2	CASSQSSGGNTGELFF	TGCGCCAGCAGCCAATCCTCGGGGGGGAACACCGGGGAGCTGTTTTTT
few	.	TRBV18	TRBJ2-3	CASSPVGGTSTDTQYF	TGTGCCAGCTCACCCGTGGGGGGAACTAGCACAGATACGCAGTATTTT
.	.	TRBV6-1	TRBJ2-3	CASSVTGGTDTQYF	TGTGCCAGCAGTGTGACGGGGGGCACAGATACGCAGTATTTT
.	TRBD2	TRBV6-5	TRBJ2-7	CASRKASGGSYEQYF	TGTGCCAGCAGAAAGGCCAGCGGGGGATCCTACGAGCAGTACTTC
once	.	TRBV6-1	TRBJ2-7	CASSVVSSYEQYF	TGTGCCAGCAGTGTGGTGAGCTCCTACGAGCAGTACTTC
.	.	TRBV6-1	TRBJ2-3	CASSKTSTDTQYF	TGTGCCAGCAGTAAAACTAGCACAGATACGCAGTATTTT
few	.	TRBV5-6	TRBJ1-6	CASSLVGGYSSPLHF	TGTGCCAGCAGCTTGGTGGGAGGGTATAGTTCACCCCTCCACTTT
once	.	TRBV11-2	TRBJ2-7	CASSLSRLPYEQYF	TGTGCCAGCAGCTTGAGCAGACTACCGTACGAGCAGTACTTC
.	.	TRBV9	TRBJ1-2	CASSVEIGEIGGYTF	TGTGCCAGCAGCGTAGAGATAGGGGAGATTGGGGGCTACACCTTC
.	.	TRBV19	TRBJ1-2	CASSLRDRNYGYTF	TGTGCCAGTAGTCTCCGGGACCGGAACTATGGCTACACCTTC
.	TRBD2	TRBV19	TRBJ2-3	CASSPTSGGAYSADTQYF	TGTGCCAGTAGTCCGACTAGCGGGGGGGCCTATAGCGCAGATACGCAGTATTTT
few	TRBD1	TRBV6-5	TRBJ1-2	CASSYAAGTGAAGYTF	TGTGCCAGCAGTTACGCCGCCGGGACAGGGGCCGCTGGCTACACCTTC
few	TRBD2	TRBV6-6	TRBJ2-7	CASSYSILAGSYEQYF	TGTGCCAGCAGTTACTCGATCCTAGCGGGTTCCTACGAGCAGTACTTC
.	.	TRBV11-2	TRBJ1-1	CASSFVNTEAFF	TGTGCCAGCAGCTTCGTGAACACTGAAGCTTTCTTT